A selection of T cell receptor beta chains follows, all from one sample in a study of identical twins. TCRdb called the 5' RACE reads again in MiXCR, with one record for every CDR3 protein. The table has 430,000 or so distinct CDR3 sequences, 24% seen once. These data also formed part of another study, on T cells expressing NK-cell markers.

The sample was CD4+ T cells sorted from blood. The receptors were sampled from a woman younger than 35 in good health. Both conserved end residues are part of each CDR3. D genes are given only for firm matches. Size tells how often a clone was seen (once, few, many) or the class of an expanded clone, and some rows leave it out.

CAIMRASGSSAYNEQFF | TGTGCCATCATGCGGGCTAGCGGGAGTTCGGCCTACAATGAGCAGTTCTTC | TRBJ2-1 | TRBV10-3 | many | TRBD2
CASSLGFNYGYTF | TGTGCCAGCAGTCTTGGCTTTAACTATGGCTACACCTTC | TRBJ1-2 | TRBV6-1 | once | -
CASSLGREVGELFF | TGTGCCAGCAGCTTAGGGCGGGAGGTCGGGGAGCTGTTTTTT | TRBJ2-2 | TRBV7-2 | - | TRBD2
CASSPRTALSTDTQYF | TGTGCCAGCTCACCACGGACAGCACTTAGCACAGATACGCAGTATTTT | TRBJ2-3 | TRBV18 | - | -
CSAGGGTDTQYF | TGCAGTGCTGGCGGGGGCACAGATACGCAGTATTTT | TRBJ2-3 | TRBV20-1 | - | -
CASSYMTGELFF | TGTGCCAGCAGCTACATGACCGGGGAGCTGTTTTTT | TRBJ2-2 | TRBV9 | - | -
CSAGQGYSPLHF | TGCAGTGCTGGACAGGGGTACTCACCCCTCCACTTT | TRBJ1-6 | TRBV20-1 | - | TRBD1
CASSLTGTGVREQYF | TGTGCCAGCAGCCTCACCGGGACAGGGGTTCGCGAGCAGTACTTC | TRBJ2-7 | TRBV7-2 | - | TRBD1
CSAEMTQRGNTDTQYF | TGCAGTGCTGAGATGACCCAGCGGGGAAACACAGATACGCAGTATTTT | TRBJ2-3 | TRBV20-1 | - | TRBD2
CSVEDRGQETQYF | TGCAGCGTTGAAGATCGCGGCCAAGAGACCCAGTACTTC | TRBJ2-5 | TRBV29-1 | few | -
CSVGTGVYEAFF | TGCAGTGTGGGGACAGGGGTGTATGAAGCTTTCTTT | TRBJ1-1 | TRBV20-1 | - | TRBD1
CAISERNSRVTKNIQYF | TGTGCCATCAGTGAGAGAAATTCCAGGGTAACCAAAAACATTCAGTACTTC | TRBJ2-4 | TRBV10-3 | - | -
CASSVRSTDTQYF | TGTGCCAGCAGCGTACGTAGCACAGATACGCAGTATTTT | TRBJ2-3 | TRBV9 | - | -
CASSLTQGLSGNTIYF | TGTGCCAGCAGCTTAACGCAGGGTTTATCTGGAAACACCATATATTTT | TRBJ1-3 | TRBV7-2 | medium-sized | -
CASSWDSSTLQYF | TGCGCCAGCAGCTGGGACAGCAGTACACTGCAGTACTTC | TRBJ2-7 | TRBV5-1 | - | TRBD1
CSARIGLAGALTDTQYF | TGCAGTGCTAGAATCGGTCTAGCGGGGGCCCTCACAGATACGCAGTATTTT | TRBJ2-3 | TRBV20-1 | - | TRBD2
CASSEGGTSDYNEQFF | TGTGCCAGCAGTGAGGGAGGGACTAGCGATTACAATGAGCAGTTCTTC | TRBJ2-1 | TRBV25-1 | once | TRBD2
CSADRAGYGTDTQYF | TGCAGTGCTGACAGAGCGGGGTACGGCACAGATACGCAGTATTTT | TRBJ2-3 | TRBV20-1 | - | TRBD2
CRIGAGDTQYF | TGCAGAATTGGGGCAGGAGATACGCAGTATTTT | TRBJ2-3 | TRBV20-1 | - | -
CASSYSPTGNSNQPQHF | TGTGCCAGCAGTTACTCCCCCACAGGGAATAGCAATCAGCCCCAGCATTTT | TRBJ1-5 | TRBV6-5 | - | -
CSARSGGWDTGELFF | TGCAGTGCTAGATCGGGGGGTTGGGACACCGGGGAGCTGTTTTTT | TRBJ2-2 | TRBV20-1 | - | TRBD2
CSASWPGTGELFF | TGCAGTGCTAGTTGGCCGGGCACCGGGGAGCTGTTTTTT | TRBJ2-2 | TRBV20-1 | - | -
CASSTGTSVSNEQFF | TGTGCCAGCAGTACCGGGACTAGCGTGTCCAATGAGCAGTTCTTC | TRBJ2-1 | TRBV7-2 | - | TRBD2
CASSLSLAGTGELFF | TGCGCCAGCAGCTTGAGCCTAGCGGGGACCGGGGAGCTGTTTTTT | TRBJ2-2 | TRBV5-1 | - | TRBD2
CSARDTGEQYF | TGCAGTGCTAGAGATACCGGGGAGCAGTACTTC | TRBJ2-7 | TRBV20-1 | - | -
CASSLVGMVAFF | TGTGCCAGCAGCTTGGTCGGCATGGTAGCTTTCTTT | TRBJ1-1 | TRBV5-5 | few | -
CASSLLGRPQYF | TGTGCCAGCAGTTTATTGGGGCGGCCGCAGTATTTT | TRBJ2-3 | TRBV27 | - | -
CASSFSGTGANEQFF | TGCGCCAGCAGCTTCTCCGGGACAGGGGCCAATGAGCAGTTCTTC | TRBJ2-1 | TRBV5-1 | - | TRBD1
CASSRSGAGRQETQYF | TGTGCCAGCAGCCGATCAGGGGCTGGGCGTCAAGAGACCCAGTACTTC | TRBJ2-5 | TRBV7-2 | - | -
CSASKQGSEQYF | TGCAGTGCTAGTAAACAGGGCTCCGAGCAGTACTTC | TRBJ2-7 | TRBV20-1 | - | -
CASSLQTGTDTQYF | TGTGCCAGCAGCCTTCAGACTGGCACAGATACGCAGTATTTT | TRBJ2-3 | TRBV7-3 | few | -
CAWSVKAGTYEQYF | TGTGCCTGGAGTGTAAAGGCAGGGACCTACGAGCAGTACTTC | TRBJ2-7 | TRBV30 | - | -
CASSVAGTSGSDTQYF | TGTGCCAGCAGCGTAGCGGGGACTAGCGGGAGCGATACGCAGTATTTT | TRBJ2-3 | TRBV9 | - | TRBD2
CASSYGRDSYEQYF | TGTGCCAGCAGCTATGGACGGGACTCCTACGAGCAGTACTTC | TRBJ2-7 | TRBV7-9 | many | -
CSVERGQAEAFF | TGCAGCGTTGAACGAGGGCAGGCGGAAGCTTTCTTT | TRBJ1-1 | TRBV29-1 | - | -
CASNSGVGNKNIQYF | TGTGCCAGCAACTCGGGGGTAGGAAACAAAAACATTCAGTACTTC | TRBJ2-4 | TRBV27 | few | -
CASSLSAGTQYF | TGTGCCAGCAGCTTATCCGCCGGTACGCAGTATTTT | TRBJ2-3 | TRBV7-9 | - | -
CASSWGRVGTEAFF | TGTGCCAGCAGCTGGGGGCGGGTTGGCACTGAAGCTTTCTTT | TRBJ1-1 | TRBV7-2 | few | -
CASSTTTRPNEQFF | TGTGCCAGCAGTACAACGACCCGGCCCAATGAGCAGTTCTTC | TRBJ2-1 | TRBV6-1 | few | -
CASSPKGASSYNEQFF | TGTGCCAGCAGCCCAAAGGGGGCTAGCTCCTACAATGAGCAGTTCTTC | TRBJ2-1 | TRBV3-1 | - | TRBD1
CSARDPGGRSNEQFF | TGCAGTGCTAGAGATCCGGGAGGCAGAAGTAATGAGCAGTTCTTC | TRBJ2-1 | TRBV20-1 | - | TRBD2
CASSLDGGPGAGELFF | TGTGCCAGCAGCTTAGACGGGGGCCCCGGCGCCGGGGAGCTGTTTTTT | TRBJ2-2 | TRBV7-2 | once | -
CAISSGRDLGRETQYF | TGTGCCATCAGTTCCGGTCGGGACCTCGGGAGAGAGACCCAGTACTTC | TRBJ2-5 | TRBV10-3 | - | -
CASRPIQGADTQYF | TGTGCCAGCAGACCTATACAGGGGGCAGATACGCAGTATTTT | TRBJ2-3 | TRBV6-1 | - | TRBD1
CAISYGTSGSSETQYF | TGTGCCATCAGCTACGGGACTAGCGGGAGTTCAGAGACCCAGTACTTC | TRBJ2-5 | TRBV10-3 | - | TRBD2
CASSPGLAGIGQYF | TGTGCCAGCAGCCCCGGACTAGCGGGAATCGGGCAGTACTTC | TRBJ2-7 | TRBV3-1 | few | TRBD2
CASSQAGLAGSDTQYF | TGTGCCAGCAGCCAAGCTGGACTAGCGGGGTCAGATACGCAGTATTTT | TRBJ2-3 | TRBV3-1 | - | TRBD2
CASSLVAGVYYEQYF | TGTGCCAGCAGCTTAGTAGCGGGAGTCTACTACGAGCAGTACTTC | TRBJ2-7 | TRBV7-2 | - | TRBD2
CASATSGGASPLHF | TGTGCCAGCGCGACATCAGGGGGCGCGTCACCCCTCCACTTT | TRBJ1-6 | TRBV12-3/TRBV12-4 | few | TRBD1